The present TCR beta chain was sequenced within a study of persistence of HIV-infected CD4 T cells. About the research overall: Blood samples, up to about 180 mL, came from multiple time points, except two leukapheresis donors sampled once.

This clone was observed a handful of times. Antigen unknown. Findings and limits, study-wide: The rare CMV-responding cells with HIV-1 proviruses were not separately TCR-sequenced.

The immunoSEQ assay was version 4, run in survey mode. Template was genomic DNA at around 9.7 ng/uL, with up to about 1 ug used per sample. Sequenced by immunoSEQ multiplex PCR; TCRdb stores in-frame clones only, minus some. Of about 14,000 clones in the sample, 60% to 80% were seen once. The stimulus was an HIV-1 Gag 15-mer peptide pool, 0.85 to 1 ug/peptide/mL. Sorting of responding CD4+ T cells relied on upregulated CD40 ligand together with CD69. The germline gives CDR1 MGHDK, CDR2 SYGVNS. V shed 2 bases and J shed 5 bases, with 9 bases lying between them. The CDR3 has 13 amino acids. This TCR was sampled from an adult man with HIV who was CMV-seropositive. The source was CD4+ T cells sorted from PBMCs after roughly 17-hour stimulation, collected from a patient who received antiretroviral therapy. This rearrangement joins TRBV25-1 to TRBJ1-2; D unclear. The DNA of the CDR3 is TGTGCCAGCAGTGAAAGGGAACTTTATGGCTACACCTTC. Protein product: CASSERELYGYTF.